The entry below gives a single TCR beta chain sequence along with its context. As yet, its antigen is unknown. These data belong to a study of vaccination and CD4 T cells after COVID-19. Study background: The study enrolled six male and four female convalescents, two of whom were Hispanic.

Findings and caveats of the study: Convalescent patients' median share of reactive clones seen only post-vaccination was more than 65%.

Treatment denoted: roughly 10-day PBMC culture with coronavirus spike peptide pools or control peptides (ViraFEST assay). ViraFEST enlarged antigen-specific T cell populations with peptide pools and afterwards sequenced TCRs. V shed 2 bases, J shed 3 bases, and the junction held 5 bases outside the gene matches. Per the germline V gene, CDR1 is SGHVS and CDR2 is FQNEAQ. This CDR3 comprises 16 residues. CD4+ T cells that had been cultured provided DNA sequenced with the Oncomine TCR Beta short-read assay. Once CD4+ T cells had been cultured, genomic DNA was extracted from them. TCRdb used MiXCR to reprocess the PCR reads, holding one entry per CDR3 protein. The sample shows a few thousand distinct CDR3 sequences, almost 50% of them seen only once.

Sequencing was performed on CD4+ T cells from blood, cultured in vitro. This TCR derives from a human donor who had recovered from COVID-19. The chain carries TRBV7-8 and TRBJ1-2, with 11 nucleotides matching TRBD1. The CDR3 loop reads CASSLRPGQGDYGYTF. CDR3 DNA sequence: TGTGCCAGCAGCTTAAGGCCGGGACAGGGGGACTATGGCTACACCTTC.